The 24 T cell receptor beta chains presented below share a single source sample, sequenced in a study of blood T cell repertoires in COVID-19. The table came from immunoSEQ multiplex PCR; TCRdb's copy has only in-frame clones and leaves some out. The profile shows around 140,000 clones, more than 85% of them singletons. Sample: peripheral blood. All receptors derive from a man in his fifties or sixties with active or convalescent COVID-19.

This sequence joins TRBV15 and TRBJ2-7; 13 bases agree with TRBD2. The CDR3 is 16 amino acids. Germline V CDR1 and CDR2: LNHNV, YYDKDF (reference sequence). V dropped 1 base and J dropped 4; count of bases not matched to a gene: 4. CDR3 nucleotide sequence: TGTGCCACCAGCAGAGGAGGGACTAGCGGGGCGTACGAGCAGTACTTC. It is translated as CATSRGGTSGAYEQYF.

This clone was detected only once. In DNA, the CDR3 is TGTGCCTGGAGTGTAGCTCAGGCGTTCACCGGGGAGCTGTTTTTT. Translated, it gives CAWSVAQAFTGELFF. This chain connects TRBV30 to TRBJ2-2, with no clear D. There are 15 residues in the CDR3. Trimming shortened V by 0 bases and J by 4 bases, and 12 bases separated the two germline ends. Germline CDR1 GTSNPN, CDR2 SVGIG (reference sequence).

The chain couples TRBV9 to TRBJ1-4; TRBD1 aligns across 8 bases. Germline V lookup: CDR1 SGDLS, CDR2 YYNGEE. V lost 1 base and J lost 8; bases outside the gene matches: 7. CDR3 length: 15 amino acids. In DNA, the CDR3 is TGTGCCAGCAGCGTAACTACGGGACAGGCCGAAAAACTGTTTTTT. Amino acid sequence: CASSVTTGQAEKLFF.

The chain links TRBV29-1 to TRBJ2-3, with 9 bases lining up with TRBD2. CDR1 is SQVTM and CDR2 is ANQGSEA in the germline V gene. The trim removed 2 bases at V and 1 base at J, leaving 31 bases unmatched. CDR3 length: 24 amino acids. The CDR3 sequence is CSVEPPALNSPPGLAAKCTDTQYF. CDR3 sequence (DNA): TGCAGCGTTGAACCCCCAGCGTTGAACTCCCCCCCGGGACTAGCAGCCAAATGCACAGATACGCAGTATTTT.

V is TRBV10-2 and J is TRBJ1-6; no reliable D call. The germline gives CDR1 WSHSY, CDR2 SAAADI. The CDR3 sequence is 13 residues long. The ends were cut back, 8 bases at V and 9 bases at J, with 14 bases in the middle. Written as DNA, the CDR3 is TGCGCCAGCTACCGGGAACCTGGTTCACCCCTCCACTTT. This codes for CASYREPGSPLHF.

The V call is TRBV10-1, the J call TRBJ1-2; D might be TRBD1 (6 bases). Trimming removed 6 bases from V and 0 bases from J, with 8 bases in between. In germline, CDR1 is WNHNN, CDR2 SYGVQD (reference sequence). The CDR3 sequence is 13 residues long. DNA for the CDR3: TGCGCCAGCAGACAGGGACCTAACTATGGCTACACCTTC. It is translated as CASRQGPNYGYTF.

The J gene is TRBJ2-2, the V gene TRBV7-8; 13 positions match TRBD2. The V gene's germline CDR1 is SGHVS and CDR2 FQNEAQ. This CDR3 has 19 residues. The junction had 16 bases not matched to a gene; V was cut back by 5 bases and J by 7 bases. For the CDR3, the DNA is TGTGCCAGCAGCCTCCGGACTAGCGGGAGTCATTTGGGTGGCGGGGAGCTGTTTTTT. It yields the protein CASSLRTSGSHLGGGELFF. Variable domain in full (rest from reference TRBV7-8 and TRBJ2-2): GAGVSQSPRYKVAKRGQDVALRCDPISGHVSLFWYQQALGQGPEFLTYFQNEAQLDKSGLPSDRFFAERPEGSVSTLKIQRTQQEDSAVYLCASSLRTSGSHLGGGELFFGEGSRLTVL.

The chain has TRBV18 and TRBJ2-5, with a possible D match to TRBD2 (5 bases). CDR3 length: 15 residues. The V gene lost 0 bases and the J gene lost 1 base, with 9 bases spanning the gap. The germline CDR1 and CDR2 sequences are KGHSH and LQKENI. The CDR3 DNA reads TGTGCCAGCTCACCACCGTCCGGGGTCCAAGAGACCCAGTACTTC. Translation: CASSPPSGVQETQYF.

The J gene is TRBJ2-1, the V gene TRBV7-6; 11 bases fit TRBD2. The V gene's germline CDR1 is SGHVS and CDR2 FNYEAQ. The ends lost 5 bases at V and 2 bases at J; junction bases unmatched: 5. The CDR3 length is 16 residues. CDR3 bases: TGTGCCAGCAGCAAGCTAGCGGGGGGTCCCTACAATGAGCAGTTCTTC. This sequence encodes CASSKLAGGPYNEQFF.

This CDR3 reads CASSQGLVTDTQYF. The CDR3 DNA follows: TGTGCCAGCAGCCAAGGCCTAGTCACAGATACGCAGTATTTT. The chain has TRBV3-1 (or the pseudogene TRBV3-2) and TRBJ2-3; D is unresolved. Germline V gives CDR1 LGHDT, CDR2 YNNKEL (reference sequence). V lost 1 base, J lost 2 bases, and 7 bases lay in between. This CDR3 has 14 amino acids.

This chain uses TRBV7-8 with TRBJ1-2, with 8 nucleotides matching TRBD1. The CDR3 contains 16 residues. Germline CDR1 is SGHVS and CDR2 is FQNEAQ. V was pared by 2 bases and J by 6 bases, with 11 bases of the junction left unmatched. CDR3 region: CASSLPDRESGNGYTF. The CDR3 nucleotides read TGTGCCAGCAGCTTACCGGACAGGGAATCCGGAAATGGCTACACCTTC.

This CDR3 reads CASSGVTYGGGSQETQYF. CDR3 DNA: TGTGCCAGCAGCGGGGTAACGTACGGCGGGGGGTCCCAAGAGACCCAGTACTTC. This chain connects TRBV5-4 to TRBJ2-5; 8 bases are shared with TRBD2. The CDR3 has 18 residues. V lost 4 bases to trimming and J lost 1 base; unmatched junction nucleotides: 15. Germline V gene data show CDR1 as SGHNT and CDR2 as YYREEE (reference sequence).

V is TRBV9 and J is TRBJ2-7; possible D gene TRBD2, 5 bases. CDR3 length: 14 amino acids. The germline V gene has CDR1 SGDLS and CDR2 YYNGEE. Trimming left V 0 bases short and J 6 bases short, with 13 bases between. The CDR3 DNA reads as TGTGCCAGCAGCGTAGCGGGCGCGGCGGGCGAGCAGTACTTC. Translated: CASSVAGAAGEQYF.

The rearrangement joins TRBV5-6 to TRBJ2-3; 7 positions match TRBD2. J lost 4 bases, V lost 1 base, and 12 bases had no gene match. Germline lookup yields CDR1 SGHDT and CDR2 YYEEEE. The CDR3 contains 17 residues. For the CDR3, the DNA is TGTGCCAGCAGCTTGTTGGGGTCCAGACGGGGGGCAGATACGCAGTATTTT. Its protein product is CASSLLGSRRGADTQYF.

Points on this clone: Other DNA sequences of this sample code for an identical CDR3. This chain links TRBV18 with TRBJ2-5; D is ambiguous. Trimming cost V 3 bases and J 1 base, with 6 bases left between them. Germline V CDR1 and CDR2: KGHSH, LQKENI. The CDR3 extends over 13 amino acids. CDR3 sequence reads: CASSPPSQETQYF. CDR3 in DNA: TGTGCCAGCTCACCCCCCAGCCAAGAGACCCAGTACTTC.

V gene TRBV28 combines with J gene TRBJ2-1; 8 positions agree with TRBD2. Trimming cost V 5 bases and J 4 bases; bases outside gene matches: 4. Germline loops: CDR1 MDHEN, CDR2 SYDVKM. This CDR3 spans 14 amino acids. The CDR3 nucleotides are TGTGCCAGCAGTCCTCTAGCGGGTTACAATGAGCAGTTCTTC. This gives the protein CASSPLAGYNEQFF.

This chain joins TRBV4-1 and TRBJ2-7; 8 positions match TRBD1. The CDR3 is made up of 18 amino acids. In germline, CDR1 is MGHRA, CDR2 YSYEKL. The V and J ends lost 0 bases and 3 bases, in that order; junction bases with no gene match: 13. The CDR3 loop reads CASSQEGGRGQNYYEQYF. CDR3 bases: TGCGCCAGCAGCCAAGAAGGTGGCAGGGGGCAAAATTACTACGAGCAGTACTTC.

The chain employs TRBV5-8 and TRBJ1-3; possible D gene TRBD1, 5 bases. Germline V CDR1 and CDR2: SGHTS, YDEGEE. The CDR3 sequence is 14 residues long. V was shortened by 1 base and J by 2 bases, with 7 bases between the two germline ends. DNA for the CDR3: TGTGCCAGCAGCTTGCAGGGCACTGGAAACACCATATATTTT. Protein product: CASSLQGTGNTIYF.

This sequence joins TRBV24-1 and TRBJ2-2; 8 bases map to TRBD1. The CDR3 has 14 amino acids. The trim removed 6 bases at V and 5 bases at J, leaving 4 bases unmatched. The V gene's germline CDR1 is KGHDR and CDR2 SFDVKD. CDR3 residues: CATSRTGSTGELFF. The CDR3 DNA reads as TGTGCCACCAGTCGGACAGGGAGTACCGGGGAGCTGTTTTTT.

This chain joins TRBV30 and TRBJ1-5; TRBD1 might be the D (5 bases). The CDR3 is 14 residues long. Germline V gene lookup returns CDR1 GTSNPN and CDR2 SVGIG (reference sequence). The germline V and J ends were trimmed by 0 bases and 7 bases, with 13 bases remaining between them. The CDR3 nucleotides read TGTGCCTGGAGTGTACGGACACAAAGACAGCCCCAGCATTTT. This translates into CAWSVRTQRQPQHF. The whole variable domain, remainder taken from reference TRBV30 and TRBJ1-5, is SQTIHQWPATLVQPVGSPLSLECTVEGTSNPNLYWYRQAAGRGLQLLFYSVGIGQISSEVPQNLSASRPQDRQFILSSKKLLLSDSGFYLCAWSVRTQRQPQHFGDGTRLSIL.

The chain combines TRBV19 with TRBJ2-7; possibly TRBD1 for D (6 bases). Germline V lookup: CDR1 LNHDA, CDR2 SQIVND (reference sequence). The germline V and J ends were trimmed by 5 bases and 3 bases, with 11 bases remaining between them. This CDR3 is built from 13 residues. For the CDR3, the DNA is TGTGCCAGTAGTTCCACAGGGAGCTACGAGCAGTACTTC. This codes for CASSSTGSYEQYF.

The V gene is TRBV30, the J gene TRBJ2-1; no clear D. The length of the CDR3 is 13 residues. The germline V and J ends were trimmed by 2 bases and 3 bases, with 8 bases remaining between them. Germline V gives CDR1 GTSNPN, CDR2 SVGIG (reference sequence). CDR3 loop: CAWSNNGYNEQFF. DNA for the CDR3: TGTGCCTGGAGTAATAACGGCTACAATGAGCAGTTCTTC.

The chain combines TRBV5-4 with TRBJ2-5; D is perhaps TRBD1 (5 bases). Trimming removed 0 bases from V and 4 bases from J, with 10 bases in between. The CDR3 is made up of 14 amino acids. In germline, CDR1 is SGHNT, CDR2 YYREEE (reference sequence). CDR3 coding DNA: TGTGCCAGCAGCTTGGGGGGCCTCGGAGAGACCCAGTACTTC. As protein: CASSLGGLGETQYF.

The gene calls are TRBV29-1 and TRBJ2-5, with D uncertain. The V gene lost 6 bases and the J gene lost 4 bases, with 12 bases spanning the gap. CDR3 length: 12 amino acids. The germline gives CDR1 SQVTM, CDR2 ANQGSEA. CDR3 amino acids: CSVRNIGETQYF. The CDR3 nucleotides are TGCAGCGTCCGAAACATTGGAGAGACCCAGTACTTC.